This is a list of T cell receptor beta chains from one sample in a study of early T cells in non-severe SARS-CoV-2 infection. TCRdb itself ran the 5' RACE reads through MiXCR, one entry per CDR3 protein. The table records about 77,000 distinct CDR3 sequences, 12% of them present only once. The sequencing here drew on whole blood, taken at baseline. The receptors were gathered from an adult who was a healthcare worker with PCR-confirmed SARS-CoV-2 infection or an uninfected control (not recorded which). The donor label of this sample is uncertain. CDR3s include the opening cysteine and the closing phenylalanine or tryptophan. Fields, in order: V gene, J gene, clone size, CDR3 length, CDR3 protein. A row's size may be missing; if present it is once, few, many or a size class.

v_call: TRBV11-2
j_call: TRBJ2-1
clone_size: few
cdr3_length: 11
cdr3_aa: CASSFPHEQFF

v_call: TRBV30
j_call: TRBJ1-1
clone_size: few
cdr3_length: 13
cdr3_aa: CAWSRQGSTEAFF

v_call: TRBV6-5
j_call: TRBJ2-4
clone_size: -
cdr3_length: 13
cdr3_aa: CASSYSRENIQYF

v_call: TRBV29-1
j_call: TRBJ1-1
clone_size: medium-sized
cdr3_length: 13
cdr3_aa: CSVGQGKATEAFF

v_call: TRBV9
j_call: TRBJ2-1
clone_size: -
cdr3_length: 16
cdr3_aa: CASSASGKGIYNEQFF

v_call: TRBV11-2
j_call: TRBJ2-3
clone_size: -
cdr3_length: 15
cdr3_aa: CASSLDIGATDTQYF

v_call: TRBV20-1
j_call: TRBJ2-1
clone_size: -
cdr3_length: 17
cdr3_aa: CSAESPQGAQHYNEQFF

v_call: TRBV6-5
j_call: TRBJ1-1
clone_size: few
cdr3_length: 15
cdr3_aa: CASTGHLPLNTEAFF

v_call: TRBV4-3
j_call: TRBJ2-5
clone_size: few
cdr3_length: 15
cdr3_aa: CASSQQWTGQETQYF

v_call: TRBV4-3
j_call: TRBJ2-3
clone_size: once
cdr3_length: 16
cdr3_aa: CASSQDVAPLGDTQYF

v_call: TRBV2
j_call: TRBJ2-3
clone_size: -
cdr3_length: 14
cdr3_aa: CAGGGQVRTDTQYF

v_call: TRBV5-6
j_call: TRBJ1-3
clone_size: -
cdr3_length: 14
cdr3_aa: CASRDRSSGNTIYF

v_call: TRBV12-3/TRBV12-4
j_call: TRBJ2-7
clone_size: few
cdr3_length: 14
cdr3_aa: CASSLLAGAGEQYF

v_call: TRBV5-1
j_call: TRBJ2-3
clone_size: -
cdr3_length: 13
cdr3_aa: CASSPDPSDTQYF

v_call: TRBV6-5
j_call: TRBJ2-3
clone_size: -
cdr3_length: 15
cdr3_aa: CASSYSGTSTDTQYF

v_call: TRBV18
j_call: TRBJ2-7
clone_size: many
cdr3_length: 15
cdr3_aa: CASSPLAGGPYEQYF

v_call: TRBV27
j_call: TRBJ2-2
clone_size: many
cdr3_length: 17
cdr3_aa: CASSLDGRYYNTGELFF

v_call: TRBV7-2
j_call: TRBJ2-5
clone_size: few
cdr3_length: 18
cdr3_aa: CASSPGTSGGAPRETQYF

v_call: TRBV3-1
j_call: TRBJ2-7
clone_size: many
cdr3_length: 12
cdr3_aa: CASSQRSREQYF

v_call: TRBV12-3/TRBV12-4
j_call: TRBJ1-2
clone_size: many
cdr3_length: 14
cdr3_aa: CASSLQSGKGGYTF

v_call: TRBV28
j_call: TRBJ2-7
clone_size: -
cdr3_length: 14
cdr3_aa: CASSFLGQTYEQYF

v_call: TRBV12-5
j_call: TRBJ2-1
clone_size: -
cdr3_length: 15
cdr3_aa: CASGPGLAGGDEQFF

v_call: TRBV20-1
j_call: TRBJ2-3
clone_size: many
cdr3_length: 15
cdr3_aa: CSARVPLAGADTQYF

v_call: TRBV4-2
j_call: TRBJ2-1
clone_size: once
cdr3_length: 16
cdr3_aa: CASSQDLGRGWNEQFF

v_call: TRBV23-1
j_call: TRBJ2-2
clone_size: -
cdr3_length: 11
cdr3_aa: CASSQDRGLFF

v_call: TRBV10-3
j_call: TRBJ2-1
clone_size: -
cdr3_length: 15
cdr3_aa: CAISESVVRYNEQFF

v_call: TRBV28
j_call: TRBJ1-2
clone_size: many
cdr3_length: 13
cdr3_aa: CASSRWTWYGYTF

v_call: TRBV6-1
j_call: TRBJ1-4
clone_size: many
cdr3_length: 14
cdr3_aa: CASTQLPTNEKLFF

v_call: TRBV12-3/TRBV12-4
j_call: TRBJ1-1
clone_size: many
cdr3_length: 13
cdr3_aa: CASSFPLFEGAFF

v_call: TRBV14
j_call: TRBJ2-7
clone_size: few
cdr3_length: 16
cdr3_aa: CASSQEGGLPYYEQYF

v_call: TRBV20-1
j_call: TRBJ1-2
clone_size: many
cdr3_length: 14
cdr3_aa: CSAREVGGNYGYTF

v_call: TRBV18
j_call: TRBJ2-7
clone_size: -
cdr3_length: 14
cdr3_aa: CASSEGGRAHEQYF

v_call: TRBV6-5
j_call: TRBJ2-3
clone_size: many
cdr3_length: 16
cdr3_aa: CASSYSSHEATDTQYF

v_call: TRBV5-5
j_call: TRBJ2-7
clone_size: -
cdr3_length: 16
cdr3_aa: CASSREWGQQTYEQYF

v_call: TRBV6-5
j_call: TRBJ2-5
clone_size: few
cdr3_length: 16
cdr3_aa: CASSPFTSGGRETQYF

v_call: TRBV15
j_call: TRBJ1-1
clone_size: -
cdr3_length: 14
cdr3_aa: CATSRRDSYIEAFF

v_call: TRBV7-6
j_call: TRBJ2-3
clone_size: -
cdr3_length: 18
cdr3_aa: CASSAGQGLAVRTDTQYF

v_call: TRBV7-3
j_call: TRBJ2-3
clone_size: -
cdr3_length: 13
cdr3_aa: CASSSALRDTQYF

v_call: TRBV6-2/TRBV6-3
j_call: TRBJ1-1
clone_size: few
cdr3_length: 15
cdr3_aa: CASSYHTVPNTEAFF

v_call: TRBV2
j_call: TRBJ1-4
clone_size: -
cdr3_length: 17
cdr3_aa: CASINQGAGATNEKLFF

v_call: TRBV18
j_call: TRBJ1-6
clone_size: few
cdr3_length: 14
cdr3_aa: CASSPPGYNSPLHF

v_call: TRBV4-2
j_call: TRBJ1-1
clone_size: -
cdr3_length: 14
cdr3_aa: CASSYLREGAEAFF

v_call: TRBV12-5
j_call: TRBJ2-1
clone_size: many
cdr3_length: 11
cdr3_aa: CASHRVNEQFF

v_call: TRBV25-1
j_call: TRBJ2-7
clone_size: -
cdr3_length: 17
cdr3_aa: CASSERNKGQDPYEQYF

v_call: TRBV20-1
j_call: TRBJ1-6
clone_size: -
cdr3_length: 14
cdr3_aa: CSAATGVNNSPLHF

v_call: TRBV7-8
j_call: TRBJ2-3
clone_size: -
cdr3_length: 12
cdr3_aa: CASSLDNRYAVF

v_call: TRBV4-1
j_call: TRBJ2-7
clone_size: few
cdr3_length: 16
cdr3_aa: CASSQQLAGGSYEQYF

v_call: TRBV2
j_call: TRBJ1-4
clone_size: -
cdr3_length: 16
cdr3_aa: CASTPRPGRTREKLFF

v_call: TRBV6-6
j_call: TRBJ1-2
clone_size: many
cdr3_length: 14
cdr3_aa: CASSYSGGLYGYTF

v_call: TRBV11-2
j_call: TRBJ2-1
clone_size: few
cdr3_length: 13
cdr3_aa: CASSSRLVHEQFF

v_call: TRBV29-1
j_call: TRBJ2-1
clone_size: many
cdr3_length: 13
cdr3_aa: CSVDLGLTREQFF

v_call: TRBV2
j_call: TRBJ1-2
clone_size: -
cdr3_length: 14
cdr3_aa: CASSDYRERYGYTF

v_call: TRBV7-3
j_call: TRBJ2-3
clone_size: few
cdr3_length: 16
cdr3_aa: CASSSQPPDSTDTQYF